The 5 T cell receptor beta chains below were found in one sample sequenced in a study of blood T cell repertoires in COVID-19. Sequencing used immunoSEQ multiplex PCR; TCRdb keeps in-frame clones, though not all of them. In the table there are under 100,000 clones, roughly 80% of which are singletons. Sequencing was carried out using peripheral blood. These receptor sequences come from a man in his sixties with COVID-19, enrolled during active disease.

The CDR3 coding sequence is TGTGCCATCACTGGGACAGGGCTTAGGGGCACTGAAGCTTTCTTT. It translates to CAITGTGLRGTEAFF. The rearrangement joins TRBV10-3 to TRBJ1-1, with TRBD1 matching 9 bases. V trimming: 7 bases; J trimming: 4 bases; junction bases outside the gene matches: 10. Germline V gives CDR1 ENHRY, CDR2 SYGVKD. The CDR3 is made up of 15 amino acids.

The chain combines TRBV9 with TRBJ2-2; 8 nucleotides agree with TRBD2. This CDR3 region has 17 residues. The germline gives CDR1 SGDLS, CDR2 YYNGEE. J was trimmed by 3 bases and V by 3 bases; bases with no gene match: 10. The CDR3 coding sequence is TGTGCCAGCAGCGGTAGCCGTACACTAGCGGACACCGGGGAGCTGTTTTTT. This sequence encodes CASSGSRTLADTGELFF.

This clone has only a few counts. The chain couples TRBV27 to TRBJ1-1; 9 positions agree with TRBD1. Unmatched junction bases numbered 5, after V lost 9 bases and J lost 3 bases. CDR1 is MNHEY and CDR2 is SMNVEV in the germline V gene (reference sequence). The CDR3 totals 13 residues. This chain's CDR3 is CASGQGLYTEAFF. The CDR3, as DNA: TGTGCCAGTGGACAGGGGTTGTACACTGAAGCTTTCTTT.

CDR3 sequence reads: CSASRGVNQPQHF. The CDR3 bases are TGCAGTGCTAGTCGCGGGGTAAATCAGCCCCAGCATTTT. The chain recombines TRBV20-1 with TRBJ1-5; no firm D call. V lost 3 bases to trimming and J lost 4 bases, with 10 bases between them. This CDR3 region has 13 residues. Germline V gene lookup returns CDR1 DFQATT and CDR2 SNEGSKA (reference sequence).

Note on this clone: This likely stems from a read error, as it lies one base from a far larger clone. The same CDR3 also results from other DNA sequences found in this sample. The chain links TRBV5-5 to TRBJ2-3; TRBD2 matches at 9 bases. This CDR3 spans 16 amino acids. Germline V CDR1 and CDR2: SGHKS, YYEKEE (reference sequence). CDR3 DNA: TGTGCCCGCAGCTTGGGGGGGGGCGGGAGGGCCCTCCCTGGGTATTTT. Its translation: CARSLGGGGRALPGYF.